This entry lists 20 T cell receptor beta chains sequenced from one sample in a study of blood T cell repertoires in COVID-19. Assay used: immunoSEQ multiplex PCR; TCRdb lists only in-frame clones, some missing. Of about 300,000 clones in the sample, 85% were seen once. Sequenced: PBMCs or T cells enriched from blood (not recorded which). The receptors stem from a woman in her twenties or thirties who had been exposed to COVID-19.

In its sample, this clone was seen a few times. The J gene is TRBJ1-4, the V gene TRBV19; 8 bases fit TRBD1. Germline-derived CDR1 and CDR2 are LNHDA and SQIVND (reference sequence). V trimming: 10 bases; J trimming: 0 bases; junction bases outside the gene matches: 10. This CDR3 is 16 amino acids long. The chain's CDR3 is CATGQGVSPTNEKLFF. The CDR3, as DNA: TGTGCCACCGGACAGGGAGTTTCTCCAACTAATGAAAAACTGTTTTTT. The variable domain in full, completed from reference TRBV19 and TRBJ1-4, reads DGGITQSPKYLFRKEGQNVTLSCEQNLNHDAMYWYRQDPGQGLRLIYYSQIVNDFQKGDIAEGYSVSREKKESFPLTVTSAQKNPTAFYLCATGQGVSPTNEKLFFGSGTQLSVL.

A single count supports this clone. This chain uses TRBV10-1 with TRBJ1-6; D is possibly TRBD1 (6 bases). Trimming left V 6 bases short and J 4 bases short, with 16 bases between. CDR3 length equals 16 residues. Germline lookup yields CDR1 WNHNN and CDR2 SYGVQD (reference sequence). The CDR3 is CASSYRQVSYNSPLHF. DNA for the CDR3: TGCGCCAGCAGCTATAGACAGGTATCATATAATTCACCCCTCCACTTT.

The chain couples TRBV10-3 to TRBJ1-2, with 7 bases aligning to TRBD1. With V trimmed by 11 bases and J by 7 bases, 13 bases remained unmatched. Looked up from germline, CDR1 is ENHRY and CDR2 is SYGVKD. This CDR3 comprises 13 residues. The DNA for the CDR3 is TGTGCCGCAGGGACAGCCTCCTCCTCTGGCTACACCTTC. Translation gives CAAGTASSSGYTF.

The CDR3 region has the DNA TGTGCCAGCAGTTTAGCGGGAGACGCTGAAGCTTTCTTT. Translated: CASSLAGDAEAFF. The J gene is TRBJ1-1, the V gene TRBV28, with D unresolved. Deletions cut 2 bases from V and 6 bases from J, with 10 bases between. Germline V CDR1 and CDR2: MDHEN, SYDVKM. This CDR3 has 13 residues.

This clone showed up just a few times. The chain couples TRBV7-9 to TRBJ1-5; 11 bases agree with TRBD1. The germline V gene encodes CDR1 SEHNR and CDR2 FQNEAQ (reference sequence). The J segment lost 2 bases and the V segment lost 2 bases, leaving 8 bases of the junction unmatched. The CDR3 is 18 amino acids. CDR3 sequence: CASSLTGTGGLGNQPQHF. The CDR3 nucleotides read TGTGCCAGCAGCTTAACCGGGACAGGGGGATTGGGCAATCAGCCCCAGCATTTT.

This rearrangement joins TRBV5-4 to TRBJ1-2, with 7 bases that match TRBD1. V lost 0 bases, J lost 8 bases, and 4 bases stayed unmatched. The CDR3 has 13 residues. CDR1 is SGHNT, CDR2 YYREEE, per germline (reference sequence). CDR3 in amino acids: CASSLDRGGGYTF. The CDR3 DNA sequence: TGTGCCAGCAGCTTGGACAGGGGAGGCGGCTACACCTTC.

The chain combines TRBV5-1 with TRBJ2-1, with 12 bases identical to TRBD2. The CDR3 spans 16 residues. Trimming at V came to 3 bases and at J to 0 bases, leaving 1 base not matched to a gene. CDR1 is SGHRS and CDR2 is YFSETQ in the germline V gene. CDR3 in amino acids: CASSSSGGASYNEQFF. DNA of the CDR3: TGCGCCAGCAGCTCTAGCGGGGGGGCCTCCTACAATGAGCAGTTCTTC. The full variable domain, with the rest looked up from reference TRBV5-1 and TRBJ2-1, is KAGVTQTPRYLIKTRGQQVTLSCSPISGHRSVSWYQQTPGQGLQFLFEYFSETQRNKGNFPGRFSGRQFSNSRSEMNVSTLELGDSALYLCASSSSGGASYNEQFFGPGTRLTVL.

The table lists this clone with a count of one. CDR3 loop: CASPPSTGGVTTEAFF. CDR3 bases: TGTGCCAGCCCGCCGTCAACCGGGGGGGTTACCACTGAAGCTTTCTTT. The J gene is TRBJ1-1, the V gene TRBV28, with D possibly TRBD1 on 5 matching bases. The CDR3 sequence is 16 residues long. Germline V lookup: CDR1 MDHEN, CDR2 SYDVKM. V lost 8 bases and J lost 4, with 23 bases in between.

The chain has TRBV7-9 and TRBJ1-2; D is possibly TRBD1 (6 bases). V dropped 1 base and J dropped 8 bases, with 14 bases sitting between them. CDR1 and CDR2 from the germline V gene are SEHNR and FQNEAQ (reference sequence). This CDR3 has 14 residues. CDR3 sequence: CASSLGGGLEGYTF. CDR3 DNA: TGTGCCAGCAGCTTAGGTGGGGGCCTAGAAGGCTACACCTTC. Full variable domain (missing parts from reference TRBV7-9 and TRBJ1-2): DTGVSQNPRHKITKRGQNVTFRCDPISEHNRLYWYRQTLGQGPEFLTYFQNEAQLEKSRLLSDRFSAERPKGSFSTLEIQRTEQGDSAMYLCASSLGGGLEGYTFGSGTRLTVV.

This chain joins TRBV3-1 (or the pseudogene TRBV3-2) and TRBJ2-1; 13 bases are a match to TRBD2. The junction had 7 bases not matched to a gene; V was cut back by 1 base and J by 7 bases. In germline, CDR1 is LGHDT, CDR2 YNNKEL (reference sequence). There are 17 residues in the CDR3. The CDR3 DNA follows: TGTGCCAGCAGCCAAGTTCTTCAGACTAGCGGGAGGAATGAGCAGTTCTTC. Amino acids: CASSQVLQTSGRNEQFF.

The chain has TRBV7-2 and TRBJ2-1; a possible D gene is TRBD2 (6 bases). Germline CDR1 and CDR2: SGHTA and FQGNSA. This CDR3 has 15 residues. The ends were cut back, 1 base at V and 2 bases at J, with 9 bases in the middle. CDR3 DNA: TGTGCCAGCAGCTTAGACGGGAGTCCCTACAATGAGCAGTTCTTC. This codes for CASSLDGSPYNEQFF. Full variable domain (missing parts from reference TRBV7-2 and TRBJ2-1): GAGVSQSPSNKVTEKGKDVELRCDPISGHTALYWYRQSLGQGLEFLIYFQGNSAPDKSGLPSDRFSAERTGGSVSTLTIQRTQQEDSAVYLCASSLDGSPYNEQFFGPGTRLTVL.

J is TRBJ2-1 and V is TRBV5-1, with D perhaps matching TRBD1 (6 bases). Trimming stripped 0 bases from V and 4 bases from J, with 11 bases between. CDR3 size: 15 residues. Germline V CDR1 and CDR2: SGHRS, YFSETQ. The CDR3 bases are TGCGCCAGCAGCTTGGAGTGGGGGCGGTACAATGAGCAGTTCTTC. Residues: CASSLEWGRYNEQFF.

This chain connects TRBV4-2 to TRBJ2-7; 16 positions agree with TRBD2. The germline gives CDR1 LGHNA, CDR2 YNFKEQ. Trimming took 0 bases from V and 2 from J; bases not matched to a gene: 4. The CDR3 loop spans 18 amino acids. For the CDR3, the DNA is TGTGCCAGCAGCCAAGATCTGGGACTAGCGGGAGGGACCTACGAGCAGTACTTC. Protein product: CASSQDLGLAGGTYEQYF.

This sequence joins TRBV6-5 and TRBJ2-7, with 11 bases identical to TRBD2. The germline CDR1 and CDR2 sequences are MNHEY and SVGAGI. V was pared by 8 bases and J by 7 bases, with 10 bases of the junction left unmatched. The CDR3 has 14 residues. The CDR3 protein is CASCRTSGLTEQYF. The CDR3 bases are TGTGCCAGCTGTAGGACTAGCGGGCTCACGGAGCAGTACTTC.

This sequence joins TRBV7-9 and TRBJ1-4; TRBD1 matches at 7 bases. The CDR3 runs 16 residues. The germline V gene has CDR1 SEHNR and CDR2 FQNEAQ (reference sequence). V was clipped by 5 bases and J by 7 bases; unmatched bases: 13. CDR3 amino acids: CASSHPRQGGSEKLFF. The CDR3 DNA reads TGTGCCAGCAGCCATCCCCGACAGGGTGGTTCTGAAAAACTGTTTTTT.

This chain links TRBV24-1 with TRBJ2-1, with 8 bases aligning to TRBD1. Germline CDR1 reads KGHDR; CDR2 reads SFDVKD. This CDR3 is built from 14 residues. Unmatched junction bases numbered 3, after V lost 9 bases and J lost 0 bases. CDR3: CATQGAFSYNEQFF. For the CDR3, the DNA is TGTGCCACCCAGGGGGCGTTCTCCTACAATGAGCAGTTCTTC.

The chain has TRBV27 and TRBJ2-7, with 9 bases matching TRBD2. Trimming took 2 bases from V and 2 from J; bases not matched to a gene: 1. Germline CDR1 MNHEY, CDR2 SMNVEV (reference sequence). This CDR3 is 14 amino acids long. The CDR3 spells CASSLLAGTYEQYF. CDR3 nucleotides: TGTGCCAGCAGTTTACTAGCGGGGACCTACGAGCAGTACTTC.

This clone showed up just once. The chain uses TRBV7-2 and TRBJ1-5; D might be TRBD1 (6 bases). Germline CDR1 reads SGHTA; CDR2 reads FQGNSA. V lost 3 bases and J 7 bases, leaving 22 bases between the germline ends. The CDR3 loop spans 17 amino acids. As DNA, the CDR3 is TGTGCCAGCAGCTTGAGGGTCGCGTGGGGGGGCGGCCAGCCCCAGCATTTT. This translates into CASSLRVAWGGGQPQHF.

The V call is TRBV27, the J call TRBJ1-2; 9 bases align to TRBD1. The J segment lost 7 bases and the V segment lost 5 bases, leaving 8 bases of the junction unmatched. This CDR3 is 14 amino acids long. Germline V CDR1 and CDR2: MNHEY, SMNVEV (reference sequence). The CDR3 DNA follows: TGTGCCAGCAGTCTACGGGACAGGGACTTTGGCTACACCTTC. This gives the protein CASSLRDRDFGYTF.

The chain employs TRBV2 and TRBJ1-6, with TRBD1 matching over 8 bases. Germline CDR1 is SNHLY and CDR2 is FYNNEI. This CDR3 has 14 residues. V was pared by 8 bases and J by 7 bases, with 7 bases of the junction left unmatched. The CDR3 sequence: CASVPGQVNSPLHF. CDR3 DNA sequence: TGTGCCAGCGTGCCGGGACAGGTGAATTCACCCCTCCACTTT.